One and the same sample provided the 17 T cell receptor beta chains below, sequenced in a study of blood T cell repertoires in COVID-19. TCRdb keeps only in-frame clones here, not all; method: immunoSEQ multiplex PCR. The repertoire consists of about 24,000 clones, with around nine tenths occurring once and the leading ten covering around 4.6%. The sequenced sample was peripheral blood. The receptor source for this set is a man over 45 with active COVID-19.

The chain couples TRBV15 to TRBJ2-7, with TRBD1 identical over 8 bases. The trim removed 5 bases at V and 0 bases at J, leaving 6 bases unmatched. Germline values: CDR1 LNHNV, CDR2 YYDKDF (reference sequence). The CDR3 is made up of 15 amino acids. The CDR3 sequence is CATSARTGPSYEQYF. As DNA, the CDR3 is TGTGCCACCAGCGCCAGGACAGGGCCCTCCTACGAGCAGTACTTC.

The chain combines TRBV7-8 with TRBJ1-3; D might be TRBD1 (5 bases). This CDR3 has 16 amino acids. Germline V gives CDR1 SGHVS, CDR2 FQNEAQ. The V end was cut by 1 base, the J end by 0 bases, with 10 bases between. In nucleotides, the CDR3 is TGTGCCAGCAGCTTAGATAGGGGTCGCTCTGGAAACACCATATATTTT. Residues: CASSLDRGRSGNTIYF.

V is TRBV2 and J is TRBJ1-6; possibly TRBD1 for D (5 bases). Germline assignment: CDR1 SNHLY and CDR2 FYNNEI. This CDR3 has 17 residues. V lost 2 bases to trimming and J lost 4 bases, with 15 bases between them. CDR3 sequence reads: CASSEKGRQSYNSPLHF. The CDR3 DNA sequence: TGTGCCAGCAGTGAAAAGGGGCGACAGTCGTATAATTCACCCCTCCACTTT.

The chain has TRBV5-6 and TRBJ2-6, with D unclear. Per germline, CDR1 SGHDT and CDR2 YYEEEE. V was clipped by 3 bases and J by 0 bases, with 10 bases between them. CDR3 size: 16 residues. The CDR3 here is CASSSSGASGANVLTF. The CDR3 nucleotides read TGTGCCAGCAGCTCCAGTGGAGCCTCTGGGGCCAACGTCCTGACTTTC.

V gene TRBV11-2 combines with J gene TRBJ2-6; the D gene is possibly TRBD2 (5 bases). The germline gives CDR1 SGHAT, CDR2 FQNNGV. The V gene lost 2 bases and the J gene lost 2 bases, with 13 bases spanning the gap. The CDR3 is 17 residues long. In DNA form, the CDR3 reads TGTGCCAGCAGCTTACGGGGTTACCCCCCTGGGGCCAACGTCCTGACTTTC. It yields the protein CASSLRGYPPGANVLTF.

This clone was seen more than once but under ten times. The chain joins TRBV5-1 to TRBJ1-1; 8 bases align to TRBD1. The V and J ends lost 4 bases and 7 bases, in that order; junction bases with no gene match: 15. There are 16 residues in the CDR3. Germline lookup yields CDR1 SGHRS and CDR2 YFSETQ. The CDR3 nucleotides are TGCGCCAGCAGCCAAAGACAGGGGCCAAACCAACGTGAAGCTTTCTTT. This gives the protein CASSQRQGPNQREAFF.

The chain joins TRBV7-6 to TRBJ2-5, with D perhaps TRBD1 (5 bases). Trimming removed 1 base from V and 4 bases from J, with 16 bases in between. From germline, CDR1 is SGHVS and CDR2 FNYEAQ. This CDR3 comprises 16 residues. Here the CDR3 DNA reads TGTGCCAGCAGCTTAGTGGGGCCCAACCCCGGAGAGACCCAGTACTTC. Translating it yields CASSLVGPNPGETQYF.

The rearrangement links TRBV4-3 to TRBJ2-2; 9 bases are a match to TRBD2. This CDR3 region has 17 residues. Germline CDR1 reads LGHNA; CDR2 reads YSLEER. V trimming: 1 base; J trimming: 5 bases; junction bases outside the gene matches: 8. The CDR3 DNA reads TGCGCCAGCAGCCAAGCGGGGCTAGCGGGGCGGACCGGGGAGCTGTTTTTT. This sequence encodes CASSQAGLAGRTGELFF.

This chain uses TRBV11-3 with TRBJ2-7; D is perhaps TRBD2 (6 bases). V gave up 5 bases and J gave up 4 bases, with 15 bases separating them. The V gene's germline CDR1 is SGHNT and CDR2 YENEEA. This CDR3 spans 14 amino acids. The CDR3 DNA follows: TGTGCCAGCAGCAGGGACTTTCAAGGTTACGAGCAGTACTTC. It encodes CASSRDFQGYEQYF.

V is TRBV5-1 and J is TRBJ1-6, with 7 nucleotides matching TRBD1. Trimming took 4 bases from V and 7 from J; bases not matched to a gene: 11. Per germline, CDR1 SGHRS and CDR2 YFSETQ. The CDR3 spans 16 residues. CDR3 DNA: TGCGCCAGCAGCCCCCTCTCGGCGGGACAGAATTCACCCCTCCACTTT. Translating it yields CASSPLSAGQNSPLHF. The complete variable domain, with remaining parts taken from reference TRBV5-1 and TRBJ1-6, reads KAGVTQTPRYLIKTRGQQVTLSCSPISGHRSVSWYQQTPGQGLQFLFEYFSETQRNKGNFPGRFSGRQFSNSRSEMNVSTLELGDSALYLCASSPLSAGQNSPLHFGNGTRLTVT.

The chain links TRBV5-4 to TRBJ2-1, with 8 bases that match TRBD2. Germline V gene sequence: CDR1 SGHNT, CDR2 YYREEE (reference sequence). The V gene end was trimmed by 1 base and the J gene end by 13 bases; junction bases not matched to a gene: 10. This CDR3 comprises 14 residues. DNA of the CDR3: TGTGCCAGCAGCTTGTTGGGACTAGGTACCCCACAGTTCTTC. Translated, it gives CASSLLGLGTPQFF.

This sequence joins TRBV7-9 and TRBJ1-6; a weak D match, TRBD1 (5 bases). From germline, CDR1 is SEHNR and CDR2 FQNEAQ (reference sequence). V shed 2 bases and J shed 8 bases, with 7 bases lying between them. The CDR3 consists of 13 residues. CDR3 region: CASSLRGYSPLHF. The CDR3 DNA is TGTGCCAGCAGCTTACGGGGGTATTCACCCCTCCACTTT.

The table lists this clone with a few counts. The chain links TRBV3-1 (or the pseudogene TRBV3-2) to TRBJ2-5; a weak D match, TRBD2 (7 bases). The V gene's germline CDR1 is LGHDT and CDR2 YNNKEL (reference sequence). The CDR3 extends over 18 amino acids. Trimming removed 3 bases at V and 5 bases at J, with 25 bases between. CDR3: CASSHLRRVGGASETQYF. In DNA, the CDR3 is TGTGCCAGCAGCCATCTGAGGCGCGTGGGGGGGGCAAGCGAGACCCAGTACTTC.

This clone was recorded a few times. The chain couples TRBV6-5 to TRBJ1-1; D unresolved. The CDR3 has 13 residues. Germline CDR1 MNHEY, CDR2 SVGAGI. V was clipped by 6 bases and J by 6 bases, with 14 bases between them. CDR3 sequence (DNA): TGTGCCAGCAGAAGAACCCCCAGCGCTGAAGCTTTCTTT. Its protein is CASRRTPSAEAFF.

The chain is built from TRBV5-4 and TRBJ2-6; 8 bases agree with TRBD2. CDR1 SGHNT and CDR2 YYREEE come from the germline V gene (reference sequence). With 4 bases clipped from V and 1 base from J, the junction kept 16 bases outside the gene matches. There are 20 residues in the CDR3. The CDR3 reads CASSRGGSTGIMSGANVLTF. CDR3 DNA: TGTGCCAGCAGCCGGGGGGGGTCAACAGGGATCATGTCTGGGGCCAACGTCCTGACTTTC.

The chain recombines TRBV3-1 (or the pseudogene TRBV3-2) with TRBJ2-3; 8 positions match TRBD2. The CDR3 totals 17 residues. Trimming at V came to 0 bases and at J to 3 bases, leaving 8 bases not matched to a gene. The germline V gene has CDR1 LGHDT and CDR2 YNNKEL (reference sequence). The CDR3 protein is CASSQDQRGGPTDTQYF. The CDR3 nucleotides read TGTGCCAGCAGCCAAGATCAACGGGGGGGCCCTACAGATACGCAGTATTTT.

The J gene is TRBJ2-4, the V gene TRBV25-1, with D possibly matching TRBD2 (6 bases). The CDR3 is made up of 14 amino acids. CDR1 is MGHDK, CDR2 SYGVNS, per germline. The ends were cut back, 1 base at V and 8 bases at J, with 12 bases in the middle. In DNA form, the CDR3 reads TGTGCCAGCAGTGAATGGGAGCGGGCTTACATTCAGTACTTC. It is translated as CASSEWERAYIQYF.